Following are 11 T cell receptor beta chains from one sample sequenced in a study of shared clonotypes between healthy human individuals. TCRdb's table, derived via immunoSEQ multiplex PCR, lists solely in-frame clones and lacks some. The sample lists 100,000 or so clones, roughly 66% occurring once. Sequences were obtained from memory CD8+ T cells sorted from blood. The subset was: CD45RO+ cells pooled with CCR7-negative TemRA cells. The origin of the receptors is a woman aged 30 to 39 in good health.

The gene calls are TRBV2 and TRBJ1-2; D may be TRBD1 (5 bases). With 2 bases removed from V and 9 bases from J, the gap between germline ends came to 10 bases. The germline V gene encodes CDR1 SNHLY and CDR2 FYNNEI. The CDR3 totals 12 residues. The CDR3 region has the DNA TGTGCCAGCAGTGAATGGGGGAGGAGCTACACCTTC. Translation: CASSEWGRSYTF.

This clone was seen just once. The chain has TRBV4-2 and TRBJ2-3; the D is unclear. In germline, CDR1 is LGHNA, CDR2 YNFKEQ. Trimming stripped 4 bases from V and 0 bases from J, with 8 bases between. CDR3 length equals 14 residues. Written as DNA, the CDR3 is TGTGCCAGCAGCCCTAGAACTAGCACAGATACGCAGTATTTT. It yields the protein CASSPRTSTDTQYF.

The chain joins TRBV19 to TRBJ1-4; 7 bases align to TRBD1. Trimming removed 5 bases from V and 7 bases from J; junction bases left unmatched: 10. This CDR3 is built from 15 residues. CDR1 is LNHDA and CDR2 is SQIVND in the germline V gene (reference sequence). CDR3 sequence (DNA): TGTGCCAGTAGTCAAAGCCGGGACAGTAGTGAAAAACTGTTTTTT. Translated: CASSQSRDSSEKLFF.

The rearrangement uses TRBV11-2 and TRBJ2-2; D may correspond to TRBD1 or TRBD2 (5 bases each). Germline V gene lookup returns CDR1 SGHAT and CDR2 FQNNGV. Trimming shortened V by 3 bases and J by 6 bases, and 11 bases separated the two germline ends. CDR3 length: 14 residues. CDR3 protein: CASSFGTYAGELFF. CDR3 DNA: TGTGCCAGCAGCTTCGGGACCTATGCCGGGGAGCTGTTTTTT. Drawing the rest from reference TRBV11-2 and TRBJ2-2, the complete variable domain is EAGVAQSPRYKIIEKRQSVAFWCNPISGHATLYWYQQILGQGPKLLIQFQNNGVVDDSQLPKDRFSAERLKGVDSTLKIQPAKLEDSAVYLCASSFGTYAGELFFGEGSRLTVL.

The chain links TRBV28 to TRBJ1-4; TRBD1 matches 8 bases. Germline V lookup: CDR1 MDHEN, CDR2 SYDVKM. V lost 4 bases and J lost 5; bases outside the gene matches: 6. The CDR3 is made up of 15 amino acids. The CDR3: CASSSAGQGNEKLFF. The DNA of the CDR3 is TGTGCCAGCAGTTCCGCTGGACAGGGAAATGAAAAACTGTTTTTT.

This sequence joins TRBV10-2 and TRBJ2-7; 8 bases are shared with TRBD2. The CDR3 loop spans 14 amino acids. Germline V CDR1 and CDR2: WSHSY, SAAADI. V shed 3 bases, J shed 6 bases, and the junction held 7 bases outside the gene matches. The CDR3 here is CASSDSGRWVEQYF. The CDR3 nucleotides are TGCGCCAGCAGTGACAGCGGGAGATGGGTCGAGCAGTACTTC.

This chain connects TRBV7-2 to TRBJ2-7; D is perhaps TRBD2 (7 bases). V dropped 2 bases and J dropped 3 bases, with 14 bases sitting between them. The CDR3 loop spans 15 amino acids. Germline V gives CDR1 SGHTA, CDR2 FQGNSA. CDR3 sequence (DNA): TGTGCCAGCAGCTTATACCGGGGGGCAGGCTACGAGCAGTACTTC. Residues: CASSLYRGAGYEQYF. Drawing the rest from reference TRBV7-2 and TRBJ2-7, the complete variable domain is GAGVSQSPSNKVTEKGKDVELRCDPISGHTALYWYRQSLGQGLEFLIYFQGNSAPDKSGLPSDRFSAERTGGSVSTLTIQRTQQEDSAVYLCASSLYRGAGYEQYFGPGTRLTVT.

CDR3 in amino acids: CASSHPWVGGRSEQYF. The CDR3 DNA is TGCGCCAGCAGCCACCCATGGGTCGGTGGGAGAAGCGAGCAGTACTTC. V and J are TRBV4-1 and TRBJ2-7, with a tentative D call TRBD2 (5 bases). V lost 3 bases and J 6 bases, leaving 21 bases between the germline ends. The germline V gene has CDR1 MGHRA and CDR2 YSYEKL. The CDR3 runs 16 residues.

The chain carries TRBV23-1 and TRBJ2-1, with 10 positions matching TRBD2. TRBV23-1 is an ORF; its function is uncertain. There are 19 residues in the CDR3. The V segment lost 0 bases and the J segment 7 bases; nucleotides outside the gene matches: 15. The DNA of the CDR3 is TGCGCCAGCAGTCAATCGAATTGTCTAGCGGGAGTTAATGGGAATGAGCAGTTCTTC. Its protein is CASSQSNCLAGVNGNEQFF.

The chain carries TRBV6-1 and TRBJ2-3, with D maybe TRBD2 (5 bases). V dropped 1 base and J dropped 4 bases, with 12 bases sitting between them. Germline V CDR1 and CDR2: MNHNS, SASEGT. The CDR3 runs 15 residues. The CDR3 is CASSEGVGGADTQYF. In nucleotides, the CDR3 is TGTGCCAGCAGTGAAGGGGTAGGAGGCGCAGATACGCAGTATTTT.

In nucleotides, the CDR3 is TGCAGCGTTGAAGGAGGGACTAGCCCCTACAATGAGCAGTTCTTC. Protein sequence: CSVEGGTSPYNEQFF. The chain combines TRBV29-1 with TRBJ2-1, with 9 bases matching TRBD2. Trimming at V came to 1 base and at J to 2 bases, leaving 3 bases not matched to a gene. Germline V CDR1 and CDR2: SQVTM, ANQGSEA. CDR3 length: 15 amino acids.